Shown below are 25 T cell receptor beta chains from a single sample sequenced in a study of regulatory T cells in long-lasting Graves disease. Libraries of TCR beta came from iRepertoire HTBI primers plus Arm-PCR of CDR3 regions. TCRdb re-called the multiplex PCR reads through MiXCR, storing one row per CDR3 protein. This repertoire shows about 290,000 distinct CDR3 sequences, roughly a fifth found once; its top ten account for more than 55%. Time point reported: persistent/refractory GD, antithyroid drugs over 5 years with positive TRAb. After RNA was extracted from PBMCs, the TCR library was made from it. The sequences come from peripheral blood mononuclear cells (PBMCs), collected when the disease was refractory, from a patient treated with antithyroid drugs. The receptors come from a female donor with Graves disease.

This clonotype was counted many times. This chain joins TRBV28 and TRBJ2-7, with D possibly matching TRBD2 (5 bases). V was shortened by 5 bases and J by 3 bases, with 20 bases between the two germline ends. This CDR3 region has 16 residues. CDR1 is MDHEN, CDR2 SYDVKM, per germline. Written as DNA, the CDR3 is TGTGCCAGCAGTCATAGGGCTCAAACGGGGTTCTACGAGCAGTACTTC. Protein product: CASSHRAQTGFYEQYF.

This chain links TRBV7-2 with TRBJ2-3; 10 nucleotides match TRBD2. The J segment lost 8 bases and the V segment lost 5 bases, leaving 10 bases of the junction unmatched. CDR1 and CDR2 (germline): SGHTA, FQGNSA. The CDR3 consists of 15 residues. CDR3 coding DNA: TGTGCCAGCAGCATCTTAGCGGGAGGAATGGGTACGCAGTATTTT. Encoded protein: CASSILAGGMGTQYF.

The chain employs TRBV12-3 or TRBV12-4 and TRBJ1-3, with D maybe TRBD1 (5 bases). This CDR3 has 17 residues. Trimming left V 4 bases short and J 0 bases short, with 16 bases between. The CDR3 protein is CASSSYFGGGSGNTIYF. CDR3 in DNA: TGTGCCAGCAGTTCCTACTTCGGGGGGGGCTCTGGAAACACCATATATTTT.

V usage is TRBV7-2 and J usage is TRBJ1-5, with TRBD1 matching 8 bases. Germline loops: CDR1 SGHTA, CDR2 FQGNSA. The trim removed 7 bases at V and 4 bases at J, leaving 15 bases unmatched. There are 17 residues in the CDR3. The CDR3 DNA reads TGTGCCAGCACCGGAAGAGCGGGACAGGTCTCGAATCAGCCCCAGCATTTT. It is translated as CASTGRAGQVSNQPQHF.

The rearrangement joins TRBV11-2 to TRBJ1-2, with 7 bases lining up with TRBD1. The germline gives CDR1 SGHAT, CDR2 FQNNGV. V lost 5 bases, J lost 2 bases, and 5 bases stayed unmatched. CDR3 length: 14 amino acids. As DNA, the CDR3 is TGTGCCAGCAGCCGGGACAGCGGCAACTATGGCTACACCTTC. This gives the protein CASSRDSGNYGYTF.

The chain employs TRBV20-1 and TRBJ2-7; perhaps TRBD2 as D (6 bases). The CDR3 contains 14 residues. V lost 3 bases, J lost 4 bases, and 16 bases lay in between. CDR1 and CDR2 from the germline V gene are DFQATT and SNEGSKA (reference sequence). CDR3 region: CSARGFAGRYEQYF. The CDR3 region has the DNA TGCAGTGCTAGGGGGTTTGCGGGACGGTACGAGCAGTACTTC.

The V and J genes are TRBV27 and TRBJ2-3; maybe TRBD1 (6 bases). Trimming took 5 bases from V and 5 from J, leaving 17 bases between them. The CDR3 totals 15 residues. CDR1 MNHEY and CDR2 SMNVEV come from the germline V gene (reference sequence). The CDR3 DNA is TGTGCCAGCAGTCCAAGGACAGTTTCCGGAGATACGCAGTATTTT. This translates into CASSPRTVSGDTQYF.

At least ten counts were recorded for this clonotype. The J gene is TRBJ1-1, the V gene TRBV18, with TRBD1 as a possible D gene (5 bases). The germline V and J ends were trimmed by 5 bases and 7 bases, with 11 bases remaining between them. CDR1 and CDR2 from the germline V gene are KGHSH and LQKENI. The CDR3 contains 12 residues. The CDR3 protein is CASSVLTDEAFF. The CDR3 nucleotides are TGTGCCAGCTCAGTTCTGACAGATGAAGCTTTCTTT.

The V call is TRBV7-9, the J call TRBJ2-7; D might be TRBD1 (5 bases). The CDR3 runs to 13 residues. The V end was cut by 4 bases, the J end by 3 bases, with 10 bases between. The germline V gene has CDR1 SEHNR and CDR2 FQNEAQ (reference sequence). The DNA of the CDR3 is TGTGCCAGCAGCTACCCAGGGTACTACGAGCAGTACTTC. Translating gives CASSYPGYYEQYF.

This clonotype has a count of ten or more. This chain uses TRBV2 with TRBJ2-7, with D perhaps being TRBD1 or TRBD2 (5 bases each). V gave up 4 bases and J gave up 3 bases, with 10 bases separating them. This CDR3 has 13 residues. Germline loops: CDR1 SNHLY, CDR2 FYNNEI. The CDR3 nucleotides read TGTGCCAGCAGTGGGGGGACCGTCTACGAGCAGTACTTC. This codes for CASSGGTVYEQYF.

This clonotype appeared a few times. The chain couples TRBV4-3 to TRBJ2-7; perhaps TRBD1 as D (6 bases). Germline CDR1 and CDR2: LGHNA and YSLEER. The CDR3 covers 14 residues. Trimming left V 0 bases short and J 6 bases short, with 12 bases between. Here the CDR3 reads CASSQDQDSIEQYF. CDR3 coding DNA: TGCGCCAGCAGCCAAGATCAGGACAGCATCGAGCAGTACTTC.

This clonotype was observed at least ten times. The rearrangement links TRBV3-1 to TRBJ2-7; TRBD2 matches 8 bases. Germline CDR1 LGHDT, CDR2 YNNKEL (reference sequence). This CDR3 is 14 amino acids long. J gave up 1 base and V 2 bases, and 1 base lay outside the gene matches. CDR3 nucleotide sequence: TGTGCCAGCAGCCAAACTAGCGGATCCTACGAGCAGTACTTC. Protein: CASSQTSGSYEQYF.

This clonotype was seen many times. This chain connects TRBV12-3 or TRBV12-4 to TRBJ1-1; possible D gene TRBD1, 5 bases. V was clipped by 8 bases and J by 3 bases, with 13 bases between them. The length of the CDR3 is 13 residues. CDR3 sequence: CASLAGMDTEAFF. The DNA for the CDR3 is TGTGCCAGCCTGGCAGGGATGGACACTGAAGCTTTCTTT.

This chain joins TRBV5-1 and TRBJ2-2; the match to TRBD2 covers 7 bases. This CDR3 contains 16 residues. The junction had 4 bases not matched to a gene; V was cut back by 1 base and J by 1 base. Germline V CDR1 and CDR2: SGHRS, YFSETQ. The CDR3 bases are TGCGCCAGCAGCTTGATCCTAGCGGTGAACACCGGGGAGCTGTTTTTT. This encodes CASSLILAVNTGELFF.

This clonotype appeared a few times. V and J are TRBV13 and TRBJ1-5, with a weak D call TRBD1 (5 bases). Trimming removed 3 bases from V and 3 bases from J, with 15 bases in between. The length of the CDR3 is 16 residues. Germline CDR1 is PRHDT and CDR2 is FYEKMQ (reference sequence). The CDR3 here is CASSFFARAINQPQHF. Written as DNA, the CDR3 is TGTGCCAGCAGCTTCTTTGCCAGGGCCATCAATCAGCCCCAGCATTTT.

This rearrangement joins TRBV15 to TRBJ2-7, with 7 bases fitting TRBD1. This CDR3 spans 17 amino acids. Germline values: CDR1 LNHNV, CDR2 YYDKDF (reference sequence). The ends lost 1 base at V and 3 bases at J; junction bases unmatched: 12. DNA of the CDR3: TGTGCCACCAGCAGAGGCCTAGGACCGGGACAGCTCTACGAGCAGTACTTC. Translation: CATSRGLGPGQLYEQYF.

The chain has TRBV6-2 or TRBV6-3 and TRBJ2-4; perhaps TRBD1 as D (5 bases). The germline V gene has CDR1 MNHEY and CDR2 SVGEGT. Trimming took off 4 bases at V and 6 bases at J, with 16 bases between the two ends. This CDR3 is 15 amino acids long. The CDR3: CASSSQPQGLNIQYF. The CDR3 DNA reads as TGTGCCAGCAGTTCACAACCTCAGGGTTTAAACATTCAGTACTTC.

This chain links TRBV7-2 with TRBJ2-5; D possibly corresponds to TRBD2 (5 bases). V dropped 5 bases and J dropped 0 bases, with 10 bases sitting between them. There are 14 residues in the CDR3. CDR1 and CDR2 (germline): SGHTA, FQGNSA. The CDR3, as DNA: TGTGCCAGCAGCCACCGGGATAACCAAGAGACCCAGTACTTC. Encoded protein: CASSHRDNQETQYF.

V is TRBV9 and J is TRBJ2-4; 8 bases line up with TRBD2. CDR3 length equals 21 residues. Germline lookup yields CDR1 SGDLS and CDR2 YYNGEE. The V gene end was trimmed by 4 bases and the J gene end by 1 base; junction bases not matched to a gene: 22. This chain's CDR3 is CASSQDRTAGGRFLAKNIQYF. DNA of the CDR3: TGTGCCAGCAGCCAAGATCGGACGGCGGGAGGACGGTTCTTGGCCAAAAACATTCAGTACTTC.

Remarks on this clonotype: This may arise from a read error, as a much more abundant clone is one base away. The chain uses TRBV18 and TRBJ2-5; a weak D match, TRBD1 (5 bases). From germline, CDR1 is KGHSH and CDR2 LQKENI. This CDR3 region has 15 residues. The CDR3: CASSQIVGAAEAQYF. For the CDR3, the DNA is TGTGCCAGCTCACAGATAGTTGGGGCGGCAGAGGCCCAGTACTTC.

The chain recombines TRBV19 with TRBJ2-7; TRBD2 agrees at 7 bases. Germline-derived CDR1 and CDR2 are LNHDA and SQIVND (reference sequence). V shed 9 bases, J shed 4 bases, and the junction held 9 bases outside the gene matches. There are 13 residues in the CDR3. CDR3 nucleotide sequence: TGTGCCAGCACAGCGGGATTGGGATACGAGCAGTACTTC. Its translation: CASTAGLGYEQYF.

This chain's CDR3 is CASSSQGEAFF. The CDR3 coding sequence is TGTGCCAGCAGCTCCCAGGGGGAAGCTTTCTTT. The genes are TRBV11-2 and TRBJ1-1; D perhaps matches TRBD1 (6 bases). Germline CDR1 reads SGHAT; CDR2 reads FQNNGV. The V and J ends lost 4 bases and 8 bases respectively, with 8 bases between them. The CDR3 is 11 amino acids.

CDR3 sequence: CAISELSGTRRTGELFF. As DNA, the CDR3 is TGTGCCATCAGTGAGTTATCCGGGACTAGACGCACCGGGGAGCTGTTTTTT. V and J are TRBV10-3 and TRBJ2-2; 8 bases fit TRBD2. This CDR3 contains 17 residues. Losses at the gene ends were 1 base for V and 4 bases for J; bases not matched to a gene: 8. Germline V gene data show CDR1 as ENHRY and CDR2 as SYGVKD.

Ten or more counts support this clonotype. This sequence joins TRBV2 and TRBJ2-7; 7 nucleotides match TRBD1. V gave up 6 bases and J gave up 0 bases; unmatched junction bases: 17. Germline values: CDR1 SNHLY, CDR2 FYNNEI. The length of the CDR3 is 18 residues. For the CDR3, the DNA is TGTGCCAGCAGGACTTGGTTGTTCGGGAACAGGGGCTCCTACGAGCAGTACTTC. Residues: CASRTWLFGNRGSYEQYF.

This clonotype occurred a few times. The chain uses TRBV11-2 and TRBJ1-5; 8 nucleotides line up with TRBD1. Germline assignment: CDR1 SGHAT and CDR2 FQNNGV. Trimming took 5 bases from V and 4 from J; bases not matched to a gene: 13. The CDR3 has 17 residues. The CDR3: CASSPAIRTGSNQPQHF. The DNA for the CDR3 is TGTGCCAGCAGCCCCGCGATCAGGACAGGGAGTAATCAGCCCCAGCATTTT.